This record covers a single T cell receptor (beta chain). Its target is not known. This sample is drawn from a study of beta chain features in type 1 diabetes. Study summary: Patients did not differ from healthy donors in age, gender or cell yield.

Regarding the study as a whole: For Type 1 diabetes patients, all four CD4+ subsets carried TCRB CDR3s that were moderately but significantly shorter. For type 1 diabetes patients, VDJ junctions showed fewer insertions and more deletions.

Stem cell-like memory, regulatory, central memory and naive CD4+ cells were sorted via CD45RO/CCR7/CD25/CD127/CD95/CD27. Germline loops: CDR1 LNHDA, CDR2 SQIVND (reference sequence). V trimming: 5 bases; J trimming: 14 bases; junction bases outside the gene matches: 9. The CDR3 sequence is 12 residues long. TCRB transcripts that were expressed got sequenced, as all of the isolated RNA had been reverse transcribed. It was found that naive, central memory and regulatory T cell samples averaged about 4 million reads. The assay was immunoSEQ multiplex PCR, and TCRdb's table has in-frame clones only and misses some. The sample lists about 170,000 clones; 6% to 9% were seen once.

The TCR was taken from a man in his late teens or twenties with type 1 diabetes. Material: central memory CD4+ T cells from blood. J is TRBJ2-1 and V is TRBV19; TRBD2 aligns across 7 bases. CDR3 sequence (DNA): TGTGCCAGTAGTGGGTCCGGGGGGACGGAGTTCTTC. Translating it yields CASSGSGGTEFF.